A selection of T cell receptor beta chains follows, all from one sample in a study of cytomegalovirus exposure and HLA in healthy donors. The data were produced by immunoSEQ multiplex PCR, yet TCRdb's version contains in-frame clones alone and is incomplete. The table has approximately 210,000 clones, more than 60% seen once. Sequencing was carried out using PBMCs. All receptors come from a woman aged 25 to 39 in good health and CMV-seropositive. Each CDR3 is given with its conserved first and last residue. D genes are given only for firm matches. Where a row states a size, it is once, few, many or the class of an expanded clone; other rows omit it.

j_call clone_size d_call v_call cdr3_aa cdr3_nt
TRBJ2-1 once TRBD2 TRBV5-1 CASSSGLAGANEQFF TGCGCCAGCAGCTCGGGACTAGCGGGGGCAAATGAGCAGTTCTTC
TRBJ1-1 . TRBD1 TRBV5-4 CASSPGQGGVTEAFF TGTGCCAGCAGCCCTGGACAGGGTGGGGTCACTGAAGCTTTCTTT
TRBJ2-5 . TRBD1 TRBV18 CASSRDRGETQYF TGTGCCAGCTCACGGGACAGGGGGGAGACCCAGTACTTC
TRBJ2-1 . . TRBV28 CASSIALSSYNEQFF TGTGCCAGCAGTATCGCACTTAGCTCCTACAATGAGCAGTTCTTC
TRBJ2-5 . . TRBV7-6 CASSSAYSGTQYF TGTGCCAGCAGCTCCGCGTATAGTGGGACCCAGTACTTC
TRBJ2-6 . . TRBV7-2 CATQGSGANVLTF TGTGCCACCCAGGGTTCTGGGGCCAACGTCCTGACTTTC
TRBJ2-7 few . TRBV12-2 CASKLADYYEQYF TGTGCAAGTAAACTAGCGGATTACTACGAGCAGTACTTC
TRBJ2-3 . . TRBV2 CASQAGDTQYF TGTGCCAGCCAGGCAGGGGATACGCAGTATTTT
TRBJ2-5 . TRBD1 TRBV15 CATSREGNRDRVIDEETQYF TGTGCCACCAGCAGAGAGGGTAACCGGGACAGGGTAATAGATGAAGAGACCCAGTACTTC
TRBJ1-1 . . TRBV29-1 CSVSFAPPGAFF TGCAGCGTCTCTTTTGCCCCACCAGGGGCTTTCTTT
TRBJ1-5 . . TRBV18 CASSPNQGSVNQPQHF TGTGCCAGCTCACCAAATCAGGGGAGTGTTAATCAGCCCCAGCATTTT
TRBJ1-5 . TRBD1 TRBV15 CATSRDGTGDQPQHF TGTGCCACCAGCAGAGACGGGACAGGGGATCAGCCCCAGCATTTT
TRBJ1-2 . . TRBV29-1 CSVLWEGYGYTF TGCAGCGTACTCTGGGAGGGCTATGGCTACACCTTC
TRBJ1-1 . . TRBV30 CAWAPQANTEAFF TGTGCCTGGGCCCCCCAGGCGAACACTGAAGCTTTCTTT
TRBJ2-3 . . TRBV30 CAWSGGQTDTQYF TGTGCCTGGAGTGGGGGCCAAACAGATACGCAGTATTTT
TRBJ2-5 . . TRBV5-1 CASRPQGGVKTQYF TGCGCCAGCAGACCCCAAGGGGGTGTGAAGACCCAGTACTTC
TRBJ2-5 few TRBD1 TRBV5-4 CASSRGQEQETQYF TGTGCCAGCAGCCGGGGACAGGAGCAAGAGACCCAGTACTTC
TRBJ2-1 . . TRBV15 CATSRDTGGRNEQFF TGTGCCACCAGCAGAGATACTGGGGGGAGGAATGAGCAGTTCTTC
TRBJ1-6 . . TRBV27 CASRTGWNSPLHF TGTGCCAGTAGAACAGGGTGGAATTCACCCCTCCACTTT
TRBJ2-5 . . TRBV7-7 CASSSATGYQETQYF TGTGCCAGCAGCTCAGCTACAGGTTACCAAGAGACCCAGTACTTC
TRBJ1-3 . . TRBV28 CASNIRGSTIYF TGTGCCAGCAATATTCGGGGGTCAACCATATATTTT
TRBJ2-1 once . TRBV4-2 CASSQELNYNEQFF TGTGCCAGCAGCCAAGAGCTAAACTACAATGAGCAGTTCTTC
TRBJ2-7 . . TRBV28 CASAQPGSSYEQYF TGTGCCAGCGCTCAACCCGGGTCCTCCTACGAGCAGTACTTC
TRBJ1-2 . . TRBV21-1 CASSCPGISGYTF TGTGCCAGCAGTTGTCCAGGGATATCTGGCTACACCTTC
TRBJ1-5 . TRBD1 TRBV2 CASILGTGVHQPQHF TGTGCCAGCATCCTAGGGACAGGGGTGCATCAGCCCCAGCATTTT
TRBJ2-1 . . TRBV10-3 CAISDSYNEQFF TGTGCCATCAGTGACTCTTACAATGAGCAGTTCTTC
TRBJ1-1 . TRBD1 TRBV7-9 CASSRLGDRGDTEAFF TGTGCCAGCAGCCGTTTAGGGGACAGGGGGGACACTGAAGCTTTCTTT
TRBJ2-5 . . TRBV4-3 CASSQDLGVLGETQYF TGCGCCAGCAGCCAAGATTTAGGGGTTCTGGGAGAGACCCAGTACTTC
TRBJ1-2 . . TRBV30 CAWSVKALGSGYTF TGTGCCTGGAGTGTAAAGGCCCTAGGCTCTGGCTACACCTTC
TRBJ1-5 . . TRBV2 CASNPGGLGQPQHF TGTGCCAGCAATCCGGGAGGCCTAGGACAGCCCCAGCATTTT
TRBJ1-6 . . TRBV25-1 CASCPGPNSPLHF TGTGCCAGCTGCCCGGGTCCCAATTCACCCCTCCACTTT
TRBJ2-7 few . TRBV7-9 CAIPRGGHEQYF TGTGCCATCCCCAGAGGGGGTCACGAGCAGTACTTC
TRBJ1-4 few . TRBV30 CAWNKKGREKLFF TGTGCCTGGAATAAAAAGGGGCGGGAAAAACTGTTTTTT
TRBJ1-2 . . TRBV2 CASTYGAANYGYTF TGTGCCAGCACCTATGGGGCTGCTAACTATGGCTACACCTTC
TRBJ2-5 once TRBD2 TRBV9 CASSPGWDGGLETQYF TGTGCCAGCAGCCCCGGATGGGACGGGGGGTTAGAGACCCAGTACTTC
TRBJ1-6 . TRBD1 TRBV5-1 CASSPGQGLWAPLHF TGCGCCAGCAGCCCGGGACAGGGCCTTTGGGCTCCCCTCCACTTT
TRBJ2-7 . TRBD1 TRBV7-8 CASSSQGAARDEQYF TGTGCCAGCAGCTCCCAGGGGGCAGCAAGAGACGAGCAGTACTTC
TRBJ2-2 once TRBD1 TRBV7-9 CASRSDVGQGARELFF TGTGCCAGCAGGTCAGACGTTGGACAGGGGGCGCGGGAGCTGTTTTTT
TRBJ1-1 . . TRBV30 CAWSDVVPQGSTEAFF TGTGCCTGGAGCGATGTTGTCCCCCAGGGGAGCACTGAAGCTTTCTTT
TRBJ2-7 once . TRBV7-3 CASSPQRGNEQYF TGTGCCAGCAGCCCCCAACGAGGGAACGAGCAGTACTTC